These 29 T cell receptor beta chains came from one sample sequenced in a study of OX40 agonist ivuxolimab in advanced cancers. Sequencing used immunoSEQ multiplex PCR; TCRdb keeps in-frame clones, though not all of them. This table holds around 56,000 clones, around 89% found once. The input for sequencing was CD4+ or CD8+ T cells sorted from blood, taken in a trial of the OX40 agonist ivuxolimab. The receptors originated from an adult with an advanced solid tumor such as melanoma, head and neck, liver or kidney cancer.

The CDR3 coding sequence is TGTGCCAGCAGTTTGGGCACAGGGACGGCTGGGGCCAACGTCCTGACTTTC. This codes for CASSLGTGTAGANVLTF. The chain is built from TRBV28 and TRBJ2-6; D may be TRBD1 (6 bases). Germline V lookup: CDR1 MDHEN, CDR2 SYDVKM. V lost 3 bases and J lost 2, with 14 bases in between. CDR3 length: 17 residues.

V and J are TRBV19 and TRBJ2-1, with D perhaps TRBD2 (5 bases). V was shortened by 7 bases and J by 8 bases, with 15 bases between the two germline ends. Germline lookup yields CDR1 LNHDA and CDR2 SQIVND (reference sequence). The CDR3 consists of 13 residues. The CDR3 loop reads CASKSLGRDEQFF. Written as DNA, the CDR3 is TGTGCCAGTAAATCCCTCGGGCGGGATGAGCAGTTCTTC.

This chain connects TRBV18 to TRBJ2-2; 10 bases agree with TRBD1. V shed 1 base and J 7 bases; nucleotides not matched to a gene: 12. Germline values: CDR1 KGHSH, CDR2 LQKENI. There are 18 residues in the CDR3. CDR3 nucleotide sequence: TGTGCCAGCTCACCACACTCACCGGGACAGGGGAATATCGGGGAGCTGTTTTTT. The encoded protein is CASSPHSPGQGNIGELFF.

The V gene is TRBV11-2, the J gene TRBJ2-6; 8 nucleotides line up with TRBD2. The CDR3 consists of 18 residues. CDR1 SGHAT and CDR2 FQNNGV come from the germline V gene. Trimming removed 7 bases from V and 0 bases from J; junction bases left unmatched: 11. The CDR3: CASNPGGSSDSGANVLTF. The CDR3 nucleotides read TGTGCCAGCAACCCGGGGGGGTCTAGCGACTCTGGGGCCAACGTCCTGACTTTC.

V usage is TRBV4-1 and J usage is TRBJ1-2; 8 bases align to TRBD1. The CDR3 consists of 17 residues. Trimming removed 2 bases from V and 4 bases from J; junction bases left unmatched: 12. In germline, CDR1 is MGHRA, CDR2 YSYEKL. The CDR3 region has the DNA TGCGCCAGCAGCCAACTAGGGGGTCGGGACAGGACCTATGGCTACACCTTC. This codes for CASSQLGGRDRTYGYTF.

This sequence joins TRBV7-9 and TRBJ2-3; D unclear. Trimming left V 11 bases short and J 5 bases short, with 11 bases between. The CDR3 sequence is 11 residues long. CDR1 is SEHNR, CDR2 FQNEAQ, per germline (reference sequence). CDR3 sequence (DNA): TGTGCCGGAGTTCGAGGAGATACGCAGTATTTT. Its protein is CAGVRGDTQYF.

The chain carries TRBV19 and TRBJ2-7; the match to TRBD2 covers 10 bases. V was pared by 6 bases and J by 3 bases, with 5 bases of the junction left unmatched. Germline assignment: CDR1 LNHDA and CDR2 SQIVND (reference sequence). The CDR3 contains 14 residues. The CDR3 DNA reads TGTGCCAGTAGCGTAACTAGCGGGGTCTACGAGCAGTACTTC. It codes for CASSVTSGVYEQYF.

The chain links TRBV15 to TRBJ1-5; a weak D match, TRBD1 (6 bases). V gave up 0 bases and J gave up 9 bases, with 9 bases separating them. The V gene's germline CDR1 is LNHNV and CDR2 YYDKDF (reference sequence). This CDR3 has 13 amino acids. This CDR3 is CATSRDQGWPQHF. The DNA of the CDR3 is TGTGCCACCAGCAGAGATCAGGGGTGGCCCCAGCATTTT.

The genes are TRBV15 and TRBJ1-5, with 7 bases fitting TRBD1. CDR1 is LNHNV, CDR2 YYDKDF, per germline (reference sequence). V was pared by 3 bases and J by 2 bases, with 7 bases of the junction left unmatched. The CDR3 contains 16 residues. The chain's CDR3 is CATSSKGALGNQPQHF. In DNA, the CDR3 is TGTGCCACCAGCAGCAAGGGGGCTCTTGGCAATCAGCCCCAGCATTTT.

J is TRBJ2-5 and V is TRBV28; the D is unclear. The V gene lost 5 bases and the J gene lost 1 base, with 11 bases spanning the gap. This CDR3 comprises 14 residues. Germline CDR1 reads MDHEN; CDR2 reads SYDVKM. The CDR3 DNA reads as TGTGCCAGCAGTATATCGACTGGCCAAGAGACCCAGTACTTC. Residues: CASSISTGQETQYF.

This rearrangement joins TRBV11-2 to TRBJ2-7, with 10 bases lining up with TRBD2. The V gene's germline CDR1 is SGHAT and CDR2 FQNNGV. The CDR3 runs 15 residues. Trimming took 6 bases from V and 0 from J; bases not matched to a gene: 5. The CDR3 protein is CASSSSGGVSYEQYF. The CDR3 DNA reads TGTGCCAGCAGTTCTAGCGGGGGCGTCTCCTACGAGCAGTACTTC.

In nucleotides, the CDR3 is TGTGCCATCAGTGTCGGGACAGGGGAGGGGGCTGAAGCTTTCTTT. It is translated as CAISVGTGEGAEAFF. The genes are TRBV10-3 and TRBJ1-1; 10 bases match TRBD1. V lost 4 bases and J lost 6; bases outside the gene matches: 8. CDR3 length: 15 residues. Germline V gene data show CDR1 as ENHRY and CDR2 as SYGVKD.

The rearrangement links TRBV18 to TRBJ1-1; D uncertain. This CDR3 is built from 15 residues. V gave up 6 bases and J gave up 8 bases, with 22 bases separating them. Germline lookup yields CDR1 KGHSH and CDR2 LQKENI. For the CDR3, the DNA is TGTGCCAGCTCCCCAAGGTCGTCCAGCGAGGTGGAAGCTTTCTTT. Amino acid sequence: CASSPRSSSEVEAFF.

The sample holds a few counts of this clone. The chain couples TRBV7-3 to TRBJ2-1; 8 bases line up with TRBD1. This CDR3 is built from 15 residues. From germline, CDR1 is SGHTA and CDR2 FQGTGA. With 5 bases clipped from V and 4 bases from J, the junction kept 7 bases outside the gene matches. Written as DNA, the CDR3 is TGTGCCAGCAGCCCCGGACAGGGTAATTACAATGAGCAGTTCTTC. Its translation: CASSPGQGNYNEQFF.

CDR3 region: CASSPGVGTGNTIYF. The CDR3 DNA sequence: TGTGCCAGCTCACCAGGAGTGGGGACTGGAAACACCATATATTTT. The rearrangement links TRBV18 to TRBJ1-3, with D unresolved. The germline V gene has CDR1 KGHSH and CDR2 LQKENI. The CDR3 length is 15 residues. V was pared by 2 bases and J by 2 bases, with 10 bases between.

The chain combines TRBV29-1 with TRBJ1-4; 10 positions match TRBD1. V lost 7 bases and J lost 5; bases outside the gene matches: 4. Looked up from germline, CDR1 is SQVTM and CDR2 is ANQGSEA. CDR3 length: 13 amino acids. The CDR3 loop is CSAGDRGNEKLFF. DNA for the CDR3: TGCAGCGCCGGGGACAGGGGCAATGAAAAACTGTTTTTT.

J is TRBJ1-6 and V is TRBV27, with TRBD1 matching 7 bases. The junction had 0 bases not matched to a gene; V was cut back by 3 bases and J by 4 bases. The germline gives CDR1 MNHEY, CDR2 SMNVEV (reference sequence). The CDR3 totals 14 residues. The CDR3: CASSLGQYNSPLHF. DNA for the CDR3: TGTGCCAGCAGTTTGGGACAGTATAATTCACCCCTCCACTTT.

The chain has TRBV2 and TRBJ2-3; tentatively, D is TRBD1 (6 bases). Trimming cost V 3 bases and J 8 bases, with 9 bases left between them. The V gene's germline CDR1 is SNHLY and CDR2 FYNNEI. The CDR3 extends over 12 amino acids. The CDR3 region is CASSDRGPTQYF. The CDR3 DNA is TGTGCCAGCAGTGACAGGGGCCCTACGCAGTATTTT.

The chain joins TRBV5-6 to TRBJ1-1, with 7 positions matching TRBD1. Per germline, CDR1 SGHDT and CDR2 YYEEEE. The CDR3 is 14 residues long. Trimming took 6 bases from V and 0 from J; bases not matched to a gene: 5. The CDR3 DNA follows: TGTGCCAGCACCAATAGGGGGCTGAACACTGAAGCTTTCTTT. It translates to CASTNRGLNTEAFF.

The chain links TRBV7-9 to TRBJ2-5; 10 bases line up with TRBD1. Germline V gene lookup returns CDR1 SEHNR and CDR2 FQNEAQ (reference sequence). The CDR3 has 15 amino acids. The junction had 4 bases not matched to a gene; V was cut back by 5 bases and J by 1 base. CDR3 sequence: CASSRGTGVQETQYF. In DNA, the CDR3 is TGTGCCAGCAGCAGAGGGACAGGGGTCCAAGAGACCCAGTACTTC. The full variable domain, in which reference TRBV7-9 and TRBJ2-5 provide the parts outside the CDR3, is DTGVSQNPRHKITKRGQNVTFRCDPISEHNRLYWYRQTLGQGPEFLTYFQNEAQLEKSRLLSDRFSAERPKGSFSTLEIQRTEQGDSAMYLCASSRGTGVQETQYFGPGTRLLVL.

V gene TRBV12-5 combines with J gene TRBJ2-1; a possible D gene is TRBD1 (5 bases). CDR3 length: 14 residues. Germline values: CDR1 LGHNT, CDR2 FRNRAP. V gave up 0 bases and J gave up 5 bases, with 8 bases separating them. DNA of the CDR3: TGTGCTAGTGGTTTGGTTCCAGGGAACAATGAGCAGTTCTTC. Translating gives CASGLVPGNNEQFF.

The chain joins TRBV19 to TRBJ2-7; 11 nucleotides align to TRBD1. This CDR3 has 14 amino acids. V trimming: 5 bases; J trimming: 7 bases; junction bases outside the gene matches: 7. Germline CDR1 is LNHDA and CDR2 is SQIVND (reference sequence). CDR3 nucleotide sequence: TGTGCCAGTAGTGAAGGACAGGGGGCTCGGGAGCAGTACTTC. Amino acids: CASSEGQGAREQYF.

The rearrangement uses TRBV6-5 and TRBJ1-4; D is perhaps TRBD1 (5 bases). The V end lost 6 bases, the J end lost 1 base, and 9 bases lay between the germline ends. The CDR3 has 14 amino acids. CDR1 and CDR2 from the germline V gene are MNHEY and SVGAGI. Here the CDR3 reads CASSFGGTNEKLFF. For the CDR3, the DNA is TGTGCCAGCAGCTTTGGGGGAACTAATGAAAAACTGTTTTTT.

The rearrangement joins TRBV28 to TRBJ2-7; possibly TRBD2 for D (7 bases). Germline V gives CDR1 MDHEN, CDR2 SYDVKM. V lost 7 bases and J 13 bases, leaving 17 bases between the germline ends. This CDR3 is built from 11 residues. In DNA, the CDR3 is TGTGCCAGCACCACGGGGGGCGAACTTTACTTC. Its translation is CASTTGGELYF.

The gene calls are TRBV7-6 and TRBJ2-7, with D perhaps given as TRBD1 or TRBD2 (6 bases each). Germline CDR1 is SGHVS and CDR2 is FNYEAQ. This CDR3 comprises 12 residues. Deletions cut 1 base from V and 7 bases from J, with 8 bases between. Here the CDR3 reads CASSLEGGEQYF. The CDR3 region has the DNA TGTGCCAGCAGCTTAGAAGGGGGGGAGCAGTACTTC.

The CDR3 sequence is CASSAQGGRDTEAFF. DNA of the CDR3: TGTGCCAGCAGTGCCCAGGGGGGGCGGGACACTGAAGCTTTCTTT. This chain links TRBV25-1 with TRBJ1-1, with 7 nucleotides matching TRBD1. V shed 4 bases, J shed 3 bases, and the junction held 8 bases outside the gene matches. The germline V gene has CDR1 MGHDK and CDR2 SYGVNS. This CDR3 is 15 amino acids long.

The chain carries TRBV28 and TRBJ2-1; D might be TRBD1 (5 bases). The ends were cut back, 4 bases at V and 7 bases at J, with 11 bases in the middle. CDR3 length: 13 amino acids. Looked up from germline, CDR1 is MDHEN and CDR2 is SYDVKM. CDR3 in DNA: TGTGCCAGCAGTTCCGGACACCAGAATGAGCAGTTCTTC. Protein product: CASSSGHQNEQFF. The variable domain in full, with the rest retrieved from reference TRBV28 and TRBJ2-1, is DVKVTQSSRYLVKRTGEKVFLECVQDMDHENMFWYRQDPGLGLRLIYFSYDVKMKEKGDIPEGYSVSREKKERFSLILESASTNQTSMYLCASSSGHQNEQFFGPGTRLTVL.

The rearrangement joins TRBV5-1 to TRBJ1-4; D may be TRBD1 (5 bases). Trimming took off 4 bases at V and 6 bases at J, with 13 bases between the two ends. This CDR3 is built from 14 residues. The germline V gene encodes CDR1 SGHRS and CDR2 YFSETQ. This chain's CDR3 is CASSTGLPDEKLFF. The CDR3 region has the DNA TGCGCCAGCAGCACGGGACTCCCGGATGAAAAACTGTTTTTT.

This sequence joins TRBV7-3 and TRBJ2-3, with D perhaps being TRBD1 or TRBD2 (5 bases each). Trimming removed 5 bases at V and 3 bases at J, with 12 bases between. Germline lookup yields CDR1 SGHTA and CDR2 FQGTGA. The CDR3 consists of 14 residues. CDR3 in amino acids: CASSRDPQTDTQYF. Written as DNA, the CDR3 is TGTGCCAGCAGCCGGGACCCCCAGACAGATACGCAGTATTTT.